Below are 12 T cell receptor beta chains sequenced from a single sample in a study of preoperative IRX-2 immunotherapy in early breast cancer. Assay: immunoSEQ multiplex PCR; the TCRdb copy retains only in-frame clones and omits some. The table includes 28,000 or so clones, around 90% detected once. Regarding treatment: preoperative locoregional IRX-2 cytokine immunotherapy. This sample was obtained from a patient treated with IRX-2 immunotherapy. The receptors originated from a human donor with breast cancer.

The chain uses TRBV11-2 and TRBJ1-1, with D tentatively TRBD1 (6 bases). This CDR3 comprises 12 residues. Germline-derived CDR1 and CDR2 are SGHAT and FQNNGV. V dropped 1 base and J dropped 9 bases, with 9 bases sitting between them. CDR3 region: CASSLGTVQAFF. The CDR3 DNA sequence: TGTGCCAGCAGCTTAGGGACAGTTCAAGCTTTCTTT. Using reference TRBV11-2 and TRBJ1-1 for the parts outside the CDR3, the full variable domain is EAGVAQSPRYKIIEKRQSVAFWCNPISGHATLYWYQQILGQGPKLLIQFQNNGVVDDSQLPKDRFSAERLKGVDSTLKIQPAKLEDSAVYLCASSLGTVQAFFGQGTRLTVV.

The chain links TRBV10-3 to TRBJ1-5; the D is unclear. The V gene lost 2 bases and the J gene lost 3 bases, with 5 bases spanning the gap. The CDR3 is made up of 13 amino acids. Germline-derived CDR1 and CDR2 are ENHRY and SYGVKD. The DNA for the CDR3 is TGTGCCATCAGTGAGGGGGTCAATCAGCCCCAGCATTTT. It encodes CAISEGVNQPQHF.

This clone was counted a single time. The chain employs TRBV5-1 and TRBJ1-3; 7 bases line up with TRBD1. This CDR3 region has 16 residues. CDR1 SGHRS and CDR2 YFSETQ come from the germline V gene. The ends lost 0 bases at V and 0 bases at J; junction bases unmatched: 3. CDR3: CASSLAGQTSGNTIYF. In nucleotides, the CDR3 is TGCGCCAGCAGCTTGGCGGGACAGACCTCTGGAAACACCATATATTTT.

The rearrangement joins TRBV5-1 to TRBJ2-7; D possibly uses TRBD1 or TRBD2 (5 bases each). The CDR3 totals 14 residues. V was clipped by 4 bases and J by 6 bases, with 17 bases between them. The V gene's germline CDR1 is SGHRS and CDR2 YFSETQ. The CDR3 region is CASSALGTPTEQYF. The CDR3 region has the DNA TGCGCCAGCAGCGCTCTCGGGACGCCCACCGAGCAGTACTTC.

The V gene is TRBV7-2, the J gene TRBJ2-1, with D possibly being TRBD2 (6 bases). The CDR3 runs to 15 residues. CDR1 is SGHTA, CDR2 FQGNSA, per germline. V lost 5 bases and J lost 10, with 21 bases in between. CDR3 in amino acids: CASSLQRTSGGEQFF. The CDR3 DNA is TGTGCCAGCAGCCTCCAGAGGACCTCCGGGGGAGAGCAGTTCTTC.

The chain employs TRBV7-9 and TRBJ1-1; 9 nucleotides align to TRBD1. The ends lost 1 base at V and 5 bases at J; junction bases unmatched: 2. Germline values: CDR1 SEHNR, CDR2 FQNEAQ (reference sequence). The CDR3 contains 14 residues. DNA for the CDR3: TGTGCCAGCAGCTTAGGGGACAGGGAGACTGAAGCTTTCTTT. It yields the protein CASSLGDRETEAFF.

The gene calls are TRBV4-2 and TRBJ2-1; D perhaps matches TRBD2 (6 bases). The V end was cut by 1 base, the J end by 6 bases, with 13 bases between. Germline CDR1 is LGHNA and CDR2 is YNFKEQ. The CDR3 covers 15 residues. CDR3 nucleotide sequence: TGTGCCAGCAGCCAAGGGGGGGATTCTTTCAATGAGCAGTTCTTC. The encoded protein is CASSQGGDSFNEQFF.

The DNA of the CDR3 is TGTGCCAGCACCCTAGAGGCCGGGGGGTATGGCTACACCTTC. Amino acid sequence: CASTLEAGGYGYTF. J is TRBJ1-2 and V is TRBV11-2; D may be TRBD1 (5 bases). V was pared by 7 bases and J by 5 bases, with 17 bases between. The CDR3 loop spans 14 amino acids. Germline CDR1 is SGHAT and CDR2 is FQNNGV.

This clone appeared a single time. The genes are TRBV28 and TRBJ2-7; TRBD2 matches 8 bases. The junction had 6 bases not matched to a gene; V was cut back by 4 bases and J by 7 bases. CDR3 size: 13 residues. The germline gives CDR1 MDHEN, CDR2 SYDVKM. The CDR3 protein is CASSSGTRAEQYF. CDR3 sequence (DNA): TGTGCCAGCAGTTCCGGGACTAGGGCAGAGCAGTACTTC.

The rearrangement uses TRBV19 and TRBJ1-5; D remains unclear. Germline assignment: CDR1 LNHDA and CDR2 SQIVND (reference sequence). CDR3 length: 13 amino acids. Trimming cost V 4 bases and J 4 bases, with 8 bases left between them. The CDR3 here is CASSRRENQPQHF. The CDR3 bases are TGTGCCAGTAGTAGACGGGAAAATCAGCCCCAGCATTTT.

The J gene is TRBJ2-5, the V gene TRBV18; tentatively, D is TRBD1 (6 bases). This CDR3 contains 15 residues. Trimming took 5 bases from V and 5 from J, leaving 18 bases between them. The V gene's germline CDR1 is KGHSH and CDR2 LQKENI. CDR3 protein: CASSSLQGPGETQYF. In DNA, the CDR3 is TGTGCCAGCTCATCGTTACAGGGACCCGGGGAGACCCAGTACTTC.

CDR3 DNA sequence: TGTGCCAGCAGCTTCCCGGGACTCACCACAGATACGCAGTATTTT. Translated: CASSFPGLTTDTQYF. V and J are TRBV7-8 and TRBJ2-3; the D gene is possibly TRBD2 (6 bases). Deletions cut 3 bases from V and 2 bases from J, with 12 bases between. The CDR3 totals 15 residues. Germline loops: CDR1 SGHVS, CDR2 FQNEAQ.